This TCR beta chain stems from a study of OX40 agonist ivuxolimab in advanced cancers. Study background: Participants could have had prior anti-PD-1, anti-PD-L1 or anti-CTLA-4 therapy, and around 40% had some.

Assay: immunoSEQ multiplex PCR; the TCRdb copy retains only in-frame clones and omits some. The repertoire holds roughly 70,000 clones, with roughly 90% as singletons. Germline CDR1 SGHVS, CDR2 FQNEAQ. V was trimmed by 4 bases and J by 3 bases, leaving 13 bases between them. The CDR3 spans 14 residues. Sequenced material: CD4+ or CD8+ T cells sorted from blood, taken in a trial of the OX40 agonist ivuxolimab. This rearrangement joins TRBV7-8 to TRBJ2-7; D gene unclear. The sequence was collected from an adult with an advanced solid tumor such as melanoma, head and neck, liver or kidney cancer. CDR3 sequence: CASSSTTGNYEQYF. The CDR3, as DNA: TGTGCCAGCAGCTCCACGACTGGAAACTACGAGCAGTACTTC.